The 24 T cell receptor beta chains listed next were all sequenced from one sample in a study of blood T cells in healthy people across ages. Using a J-beta primer mix together with a sample-barcoded 5' primer, a second PCR was run for about 6 to 12 cycles. TCRdb re-analysed the 5' RACE reads in MiXCR, keeping a single row per CDR3 protein. Here the sample spans roughly 2 million distinct CDR3 sequences, 49% being singletons. Sequenced sample: blood. Source of these receptors: a woman aged 40 to 49 in good health.

The gene calls are TRBV27 and TRBJ2-1; TRBD1 matches 8 bases. V lost 5 bases and J lost 4; bases outside the gene matches: 10. This CDR3 contains 16 residues. The germline V gene encodes CDR1 MNHEY and CDR2 SMNVEV (reference sequence). The CDR3 coding sequence is TGTGCCAGCAGTCCTTCGGACAGGGTTAAATACAATGAGCAGTTCTTC. It translates to CASSPSDRVKYNEQFF.

This clonotype was found a few times. The V and J genes are TRBV7-2 and TRBJ2-1; 11 nucleotides align to TRBD2. Germline lookup yields CDR1 SGHTA and CDR2 FQGNSA. The CDR3 length is 15 residues. With V trimmed by 1 base and J by 9 bases, 5 bases remained unmatched. This chain's CDR3 is CASSLEHSGGAEQFF. The DNA for the CDR3 is TGTGCCAGCAGCTTAGAGCATAGCGGGGGGGCTGAGCAGTTCTTC.

This rearrangement joins TRBV19 to TRBJ1-1, with 7 nucleotides matching TRBD1. The CDR3 covers 13 residues. Germline CDR1 and CDR2: LNHDA and SQIVND (reference sequence). Losses at the gene ends were 8 bases for V and 1 base for J; bases not matched to a gene: 4. The CDR3 sequence: CASEGAGNTEAFF. CDR3 DNA sequence: TGTGCCAGTGAGGGGGCAGGGAACACTGAAGCTTTCTTT.

The gene calls are TRBV27 and TRBJ1-2; 7 bases are a match to TRBD1. V trimming: 3 bases; J trimming: 4 bases; junction bases outside the gene matches: 14. The length of the CDR3 is 17 residues. Germline values: CDR1 MNHEY, CDR2 SMNVEV (reference sequence). CDR3 residues: CASSFTSMGPGGYGYTF. The CDR3 DNA sequence: TGTGCCAGCAGTTTTACCTCGATGGGACCAGGGGGCTATGGCTACACCTTC.

The CDR3 nucleotides are TGCGCCAGCAGCTTTCGGACGGAGTCTAATGAAAAACTGTTTTTT. Amino acids: CASSFRTESNEKLFF. The chain carries TRBV5-1 and TRBJ1-4; the D is unclear. Germline-derived CDR1 and CDR2 are SGHRS and YFSETQ. V lost 2 bases to trimming and J lost 3 bases, with 11 bases between them. The CDR3 totals 15 residues.

The chain has TRBV10-3 and TRBJ2-5; D remains ambiguous. The CDR3 has 11 amino acids. Trimming cost V 4 bases and J 5 bases, with 5 bases left between them. Germline V gene lookup returns CDR1 ENHRY and CDR2 SYGVKD. The CDR3 spells CAISAKETQYF. The CDR3 DNA reads as TGTGCCATCAGTGCCAAGGAGACCCAGTACTTC.

The chain carries TRBV7-9 and TRBJ2-5; no clear D. In germline, CDR1 is SEHNR, CDR2 FQNEAQ (reference sequence). V lost 2 bases to trimming and J lost 5 bases, with 9 bases between them. There are 13 residues in the CDR3. The CDR3 DNA follows: TGTGCCAGCAGCTTACCAACAAGGGAGACCCAGTACTTC. Translation: CASSLPTRETQYF.

The rearrangement uses TRBV5-1 and TRBJ2-7; D remains ambiguous. V was pared by 1 base and J by 1 base, with 9 bases between. Germline CDR1 and CDR2: SGHRS and YFSETQ. This CDR3 is built from 14 residues. CDR3 in amino acids: CASSLNTLSYEQYF. CDR3 coding DNA: TGCGCCAGCAGCTTGAATACCTTATCCTACGAGCAGTACTTC.

V is TRBV4-1 and J is TRBJ2-4; the match to TRBD2 covers 13 bases. The V and J ends lost 1 base and 13 bases, in that order; junction bases with no gene match: 13. The CDR3 loop spans 17 amino acids. Germline V gene sequence: CDR1 MGHRA, CDR2 YSYEKL. CDR3 sequence reads: CASSQAGGLAGKGEQYF. CDR3 in DNA: TGCGCCAGCAGCCAAGCAGGGGGACTAGCGGGGAAGGGTGAGCAGTACTTC.

The CDR3 region has the DNA TGCAGCGGGGATGGGTCCCGGGGGAATGAGCAGTTCTTC. This encodes CSGDGSRGNEQFF. This chain connects TRBV29-1 to TRBJ2-1, with D possibly TRBD2 on 6 matching bases. Germline V gene lookup returns CDR1 SQVTM and CDR2 ANQGSEA. The length of the CDR3 is 13 residues. With 7 bases removed from V and 7 bases from J, the gap between germline ends came to 17 bases.

This clonotype has only a few counts. The chain couples TRBV2 to TRBJ1-4; D gene unclear. This CDR3 contains 13 residues. Trimming removed 4 bases at V and 5 bases at J, with 8 bases between. The V gene's germline CDR1 is SNHLY and CDR2 FYNNEI. CDR3 in amino acids: CASSGQLNEKLFF. The DNA for the CDR3 is TGTGCCAGCAGTGGTCAGTTAAATGAAAAACTGTTTTTT.

This clonotype was seen once. The chain couples TRBV20-1 to TRBJ2-7, with 9 nucleotides matching TRBD1. The CDR3 sequence is 13 residues long. CDR1 and CDR2 (germline): DFQATT, SNEGSKA (reference sequence). With 6 bases clipped from V and 6 bases from J, the junction kept 9 bases outside the gene matches. The DNA of the CDR3 is TGCAGTGCCACCAACAGGGGGCCGTCCGAGCAGTACTTC. Residues: CSATNRGPSEQYF.

The chain joins TRBV11-2 to TRBJ2-3; either TRBD1 or TRBD2 may supply D (5 bases each). There are 16 residues in the CDR3. The V and J ends lost 3 bases and 2 bases respectively, with 15 bases between them. Germline lookup yields CDR1 SGHAT and CDR2 FQNNGV. The CDR3 coding sequence is TGTGCCAGCAGCTTCGGGACCGACACCCTCACAGATACGCAGTATTTT. Its protein is CASSFGTDTLTDTQYF.

The chain employs TRBV20-1 and TRBJ2-1, with 7 bases fitting TRBD1. Germline CDR1 is DFQATT and CDR2 is SNEGSKA (reference sequence). CDR3 size: 14 residues. The V gene end was trimmed by 3 bases and the J gene end by 3 bases; junction bases not matched to a gene: 5. CDR3: CSASSGGIYNEQFF. The CDR3 nucleotides read TGCAGTGCTAGTTCAGGGGGAATCTACAATGAGCAGTTCTTC.

The chain links TRBV6-2 or TRBV6-3 to TRBJ1-5; unclear D gene. Deletions cut 2 bases from V and 6 bases from J, with 11 bases between. Germline CDR1 reads MNHEY; CDR2 reads SVGEGT. This CDR3 comprises 14 residues. This CDR3 is CASSYVLAAQPQHF. The CDR3 region has the DNA TGTGCCAGCAGTTACGTCCTAGCGGCTCAGCCCCAGCATTTT.

A few counts support this clonotype. The chain uses TRBV5-1 and TRBJ2-1, with unresolved D. The CDR3 covers 14 residues. CDR1 and CDR2 from the germline V gene are SGHRS and YFSETQ. The V gene lost 0 bases and the J gene lost 4 bases, with 8 bases spanning the gap. The CDR3 reads CASSLEQIYNEQFF. CDR3 nucleotides: TGCGCCAGCAGCTTGGAACAGATTTACAATGAGCAGTTCTTC.

In regard to this clonotype: A much larger clonotype is one base distant, so this may be a read error. V and J are TRBV7-2 and TRBJ2-7; D not certain. Germline V gives CDR1 SGHTA, CDR2 FQGNSA. The ends were cut back, 8 bases at V and 1 base at J, with 18 bases in the middle. The CDR3 totals 15 residues. The CDR3 loop reads CASGSSPVPSYEQYF. In DNA, the CDR3 is TGTGCCAGCGGCTCCTCTCCGGTTCCTTCCTACGAGCAGTACTTC.

The genes are TRBV11-2 and TRBJ2-7; D call uncertain. The CDR3 sequence is 13 residues long. Germline lookup yields CDR1 SGHAT and CDR2 FQNNGV. V lost 6 bases and J 3 bases, leaving 12 bases between the germline ends. CDR3 in amino acids: CASRRFPHYEQYF. In DNA form, the CDR3 reads TGTGCCAGCAGGCGGTTCCCTCACTACGAGCAGTACTTC.

The CDR3 DNA sequence: TGTGCCAGCTCACCACAATCAGCAGGGTACCGCACAGATACGCAGTATTTT. It codes for CASSPQSAGYRTDTQYF. The V and J genes are TRBV18 and TRBJ2-3, with D possibly matching TRBD1 (5 bases). Trimming shortened V by 1 base and J by 1 base, and 15 bases separated the two germline ends. The CDR3 has 17 residues. CDR1 and CDR2 (germline): KGHSH, LQKENI.

Only a few counts were recorded for this clonotype. The rearrangement uses TRBV13 and TRBJ2-1; the match to TRBD2 covers 7 bases. Trimming cost V 5 bases and J 4 bases; bases outside gene matches: 5. The length of the CDR3 is 14 residues. Germline CDR1 is PRHDT and CDR2 is FYEKMQ (reference sequence). The CDR3 coding sequence is TGTGCCAGCAGCCCCGGGACTAAATACAATGAGCAGTTCTTC. This encodes CASSPGTKYNEQFF.

The gene calls are TRBV20-1 and TRBJ2-1; 9 positions match TRBD2. The CDR3 runs 14 residues. J gave up 4 bases and V 5 bases, and 6 bases lay outside the gene matches. Germline lookup yields CDR1 DFQATT and CDR2 SNEGSKA (reference sequence). CDR3 amino acids: CSAGRLAGYNEQFF. The CDR3 bases are TGCAGTGCTGGCCGGCTAGCGGGGTACAATGAGCAGTTCTTC.

This rearrangement joins TRBV7-4 to TRBJ2-7; possible D gene TRBD1, 5 bases. V dropped 1 base and J dropped 2 bases, with 18 bases sitting between them. This CDR3 spans 17 amino acids. Germline loops: CDR1 SGHVT, CDR2 SQSDAQ. The CDR3 nucleotides read TGTGCCAGCAGCTTAGACCCAGGGCAGCCCAGCACCTACGAGCAGTACTTC. It translates to CASSLDPGQPSTYEQYF.

This chain connects TRBV4-3 to TRBJ1-1, with D hard to call. Germline assignment: CDR1 LGHNA and CDR2 YSLEER. V shed 1 base and J shed 5 bases, with 17 bases lying between them. The length of the CDR3 is 16 residues. As DNA, the CDR3 is TGCGCCAGCAGCCAAGGGGCTGGAAGGACTATGACTGAAGCTTTCTTT. Translation gives CASSQGAGRTMTEAFF.

J is TRBJ2-3 and V is TRBV20-1; 9 nucleotides agree with TRBD1. The CDR3 loop spans 15 amino acids. Germline assignment: CDR1 DFQATT and CDR2 SNEGSKA (reference sequence). V shed 4 bases, J shed 4 bases, and the junction held 9 bases outside the gene matches. As DNA, the CDR3 is TGCAGTGCTAACCCAACAGGGGGCCTAGCAGATACGCAGTATTTT. As protein: CSANPTGGLADTQYF.